These T cell receptor beta chains were read from a single sample in a study of Ad26.COV2.S vaccination and SARS-CoV-2 variants. Libraries were prepared by immunoSEQ multiplex PCR; TCRdb keeps only in-frame clonotypes and omits some of them. The repertoire has 300,000 to 400,000 clones, around 89% of them found once; the top ten carry approximately 5%. The sequencing here drew on peripheral blood, taken in a trial of Ad26.COV2.S vaccine versus placebo. These receptors were collected from a person aged 18 to 65 who received the Ad26.COV2.S COVID-19 vaccine or a placebo. The CDR3 runs from the conserved cysteine through the conserved F or W. The D gene is left open where the match is weak. Rows may omit the clone size; those that give it use once, few, many or a size class.

v_call: TRBV6-5
clone_size: once
j_call: TRBJ1-4
d_call: TRBD1
cdr3_nt: TGTGCCAGCAACTGGGAGGGGGCAGGGGAAAAACTGTTTTTT
cdr3_aa: CASNWEGAGEKLFF

v_call: TRBV5-1
clone_size: few
j_call: TRBJ1-1
d_call: TRBD1
cdr3_nt: TGCGCCAGCAGCTCCGCGGGACAGTTGGAGGTAGCTTTCTTT
cdr3_aa: CASSSAGQLEVAFF

v_call: TRBV6-5
clone_size: .
j_call: TRBJ1-4
d_call: .
cdr3_nt: TGTGCCAGCAGTTACGACTCCAGGGCTAGGGAAAAACTGTTTTTT
cdr3_aa: CASSYDSRAREKLFF

v_call: TRBV5-4
clone_size: once
j_call: TRBJ2-1
d_call: .
cdr3_nt: TGTGCCAGCAGCTTGGGGGGGGACTACAATGAGCAGTTCTTC
cdr3_aa: CASSLGGDYNEQFF

v_call: TRBV7-6
clone_size: once
j_call: TRBJ2-1
d_call: TRBD1
cdr3_nt: TGTGCCAGCAGCTTAGACCCCAGGGGGCCTTACAATGAGCAGTTCTTC
cdr3_aa: CASSLDPRGPYNEQFF

v_call: TRBV13
clone_size: .
j_call: TRBJ2-5
d_call: .
cdr3_nt: TGTGCCAGCAGCTTAGGCGGGGGGCGATCCGGAGAGACCCAGTACTTC
cdr3_aa: CASSLGGGRSGETQYF

v_call: TRBV24-1
clone_size: once
j_call: TRBJ2-1
d_call: .
cdr3_nt: TGTGCCACCAGTGACGGGAGCCGCTACAATGAGCAGTTCTTC
cdr3_aa: CATSDGSRYNEQFF

v_call: TRBV5-6
clone_size: .
j_call: TRBJ1-1
d_call: .
cdr3_nt: TGTGCCAGCAGCTTGGGGGCCGGAACTGAAGCTTTCTTT
cdr3_aa: CASSLGAGTEAFF

v_call: TRBV7-2
clone_size: .
j_call: TRBJ2-1
d_call: TRBD1
cdr3_nt: TGTGCCAGCAGCTTAGCGGGCTTGGGACAGGGGGCGAATGAGCAGTTCTTC
cdr3_aa: CASSLAGLGQGANEQFF

v_call: TRBV5-6
clone_size: .
j_call: TRBJ2-7
d_call: TRBD1
cdr3_nt: TGTGCCAGCAGCTTGGCCCTGGGACAGGGGGACGAGCAGTACTTC
cdr3_aa: CASSLALGQGDEQYF

v_call: TRBV5-4
clone_size: .
j_call: TRBJ2-5
d_call: .
cdr3_nt: TGTGCCAGCAGCTCCACTGGGATTGGAGAGACCCAGTACTTC
cdr3_aa: CASSSTGIGETQYF

v_call: TRBV16
clone_size: .
j_call: TRBJ2-7
d_call: .
cdr3_nt: TGTGCCAGCAGCCATCGATCAAACTCCTACGAGCAGTACTTC
cdr3_aa: CASSHRSNSYEQYF

v_call: TRBV20-1
clone_size: once
j_call: TRBJ2-7
d_call: TRBD2
cdr3_nt: TGCAGTGCTAGTCACCTAGCGGGAACCGGCGAGCAGTACTTC
cdr3_aa: CSASHLAGTGEQYF

v_call: TRBV7-3
clone_size: .
j_call: TRBJ1-1
d_call: .
cdr3_nt: TGTGCCAGCAGCTTAAGCCCGCTTACCACTGAAGCTTTCTTT
cdr3_aa: CASSLSPLTTEAFF

v_call: TRBV6-6
clone_size: .
j_call: TRBJ1-2
d_call: TRBD1
cdr3_nt: TGTGCCAGCAGTTCAGACAGGGTTGGGTCCGGCTATGGCTACACCTTC
cdr3_aa: CASSSDRVGSGYGYTF

v_call: TRBV27
clone_size: .
j_call: TRBJ1-1
d_call: .
cdr3_nt: TGTGCCAGCAGTTTATCACACCGAGTTACTGAAGCTTTCTTT
cdr3_aa: CASSLSHRVTEAFF

v_call: TRBV5-8
clone_size: .
j_call: TRBJ2-7
d_call: .
cdr3_nt: TGTGCCAGCAGGGGGCGGGGCTCTGGCTACGAGCAGTACTTC
cdr3_aa: CASRGRGSGYEQYF

v_call: TRBV18
clone_size: .
j_call: TRBJ2-3
d_call: .
cdr3_nt: TGTGCCAGCTCTCTCAGGGGCGTAGATACGCAGTATTTT
cdr3_aa: CASSLRGVDTQYF

v_call: TRBV4-1
clone_size: .
j_call: TRBJ1-3
d_call: .
cdr3_nt: TGCGCCAGCAGCCAAGACGTATTATTCCGGAAGCAAGGAAACACCATATATTTT
cdr3_aa: CASSQDVLFRKQGNTIYF

v_call: TRBV24-1
clone_size: .
j_call: TRBJ2-1
d_call: TRBD2
cdr3_nt: TGTGCCACTTTCGGTCGAGGTAGCGGGAGTCGGGATGAGCAGTTCTTC
cdr3_aa: CATFGRGSGSRDEQFF

v_call: TRBV18
clone_size: .
j_call: TRBJ1-1
d_call: .
cdr3_nt: TGTGCCAGCTCACCTCTGGGGGAGAACACTGAAGCTTTCTTT
cdr3_aa: CASSPLGENTEAFF

v_call: TRBV5-1
clone_size: few
j_call: TRBJ1-4
d_call: TRBD1
cdr3_nt: TGCGCCAGCAGTAAAGGACAGGGACGAGAAAAACTGTTTTTT
cdr3_aa: CASSKGQGREKLFF

v_call: TRBV27
clone_size: .
j_call: TRBJ2-5
d_call: TRBD1
cdr3_nt: TGTGCCAGCAGTTTAGACGGGACAGGGTATCCTGAGACCCAGTACTTC
cdr3_aa: CASSLDGTGYPETQYF

v_call: TRBV13
clone_size: .
j_call: TRBJ2-7
d_call: TRBD1
cdr3_nt: TGTGCCAGCAGCCCTAGACAGGGATTCTCCGAGCAGTACTTC
cdr3_aa: CASSPRQGFSEQYF

v_call: TRBV5-1
clone_size: .
j_call: TRBJ2-1
d_call: .
cdr3_nt: TGCGCCAGCAGCTTGCGGCCGGACAATGAGCAGTTCTTC
cdr3_aa: CASSLRPDNEQFF

v_call: TRBV12-5
clone_size: .
j_call: TRBJ2-2
d_call: TRBD2
cdr3_nt: TGTGCTAGTGGTTTGAGGCGGGGGGGGCGCCGGGAGCTGTTTTTT
cdr3_aa: CASGLRRGGRRELFF

v_call: TRBV25-1
clone_size: .
j_call: TRBJ2-6
d_call: .
cdr3_nt: TGTGCCAGCAGTGAAGGGCAAAGTGGGGCCAACGTCCTGACTTTC
cdr3_aa: CASSEGQSGANVLTF

v_call: TRBV5-1
clone_size: .
j_call: TRBJ2-7
d_call: TRBD2
cdr3_nt: TGCGCCAGCAGCTTGGTGGCTAGCGGTTCCTACGAGCAGTACTTC
cdr3_aa: CASSLVASGSYEQYF

v_call: TRBV7-7
clone_size: .
j_call: TRBJ2-3
d_call: .
cdr3_nt: TGTGCTAGCAGCCCACAGAGAGGCACAGATACGCAGTATTTT
cdr3_aa: CASSPQRGTDTQYF

v_call: TRBV5-1
clone_size: .
j_call: TRBJ1-6
d_call: .
cdr3_nt: TGCGCCAGCAGCTTGGAAGGGGAAAATTCACCCCTCCACTTT
cdr3_aa: CASSLEGENSPLHF

v_call: TRBV19
clone_size: .
j_call: TRBJ1-4
d_call: .
cdr3_nt: TGTGCCAGTAGTATATCCCCGGGCCCCATCGATGGAAAACTGTTTTTT
cdr3_aa: CASSISPGPIDGKLFF

v_call: TRBV12-5
clone_size: once
j_call: TRBJ2-1
d_call: TRBD2
cdr3_nt: TGTGCTAGTGGTTTGGAACCGGGACTAGAGCAGTTCTTC
cdr3_aa: CASGLEPGLEQFF

v_call: TRBV5-4
clone_size: .
j_call: TRBJ2-2
d_call: TRBD2
cdr3_nt: TGTGCCAGCAGCTCCGGACTAGCGGCGGCCGCGAACACCGGGGAGCTGTTTTTT
cdr3_aa: CASSSGLAAAANTGELFF

v_call: TRBV11-2
clone_size: .
j_call: TRBJ1-2
d_call: .
cdr3_nt: TGTGCCAGCAGCGATGGACAGATCTATGGCTACACCTTC
cdr3_aa: CASSDGQIYGYTF

v_call: TRBV10-3
clone_size: .
j_call: TRBJ2-2
d_call: TRBD2
cdr3_nt: TGTGTCATCAGTTCCGGGACTAGCGGGAGATTCGGGGAGCTGTTTTTT
cdr3_aa: CVISSGTSGRFGELFF

v_call: TRBV28
clone_size: .
j_call: TRBJ2-1
d_call: .
cdr3_nt: TGTGCCAGCAGTTTAAGCTCTGACTACAATGAGCAGTTCTTC
cdr3_aa: CASSLSSDYNEQFF

v_call: TRBV28
clone_size: .
j_call: TRBJ1-5
d_call: .
cdr3_nt: TGTGCCAGCATAGACGGCAGCAATCAGCCCCAGCATTTT
cdr3_aa: CASIDGSNQPQHF

v_call: TRBV7-9
clone_size: .
j_call: TRBJ2-7
d_call: .
cdr3_nt: TGTGCCAGCAGCTCGTCCAGGGGCGGCGAGCAGTACTTC
cdr3_aa: CASSSSRGGEQYF

v_call: TRBV28
clone_size: .
j_call: TRBJ2-7
d_call: .
cdr3_nt: TGTGCCAGCAGTTTATGGGACGGGAGCTCCTACGAGCAGTACTTC
cdr3_aa: CASSLWDGSSYEQYF

v_call: TRBV6-2/TRBV6-3
clone_size: .
j_call: TRBJ1-1
d_call: .
cdr3_nt: TGTGCCAGCAGTTACGACAGCTCTAACACTGAAGCTTTCTTT
cdr3_aa: CASSYDSSNTEAFF

v_call: TRBV15
clone_size: few
j_call: TRBJ1-6
d_call: .
cdr3_nt: TGTGCCACCAGCAGCGTCCCCCATTCACCCCTCCACTTT
cdr3_aa: CATSSVPHSPLHF

v_call: TRBV25-1
clone_size: .
j_call: TRBJ1-1
d_call: .
cdr3_nt: TGTGCCAGCAGTGCCCTAGGGGAGGGAAACACTGAAGCTTTCTTT
cdr3_aa: CASSALGEGNTEAFF

v_call: TRBV6-1
clone_size: .
j_call: TRBJ2-7
d_call: .
cdr3_nt: TGTGCCAGCAGTGAAGGGGTGTGGCAGGGGTACTACGAGCAGTACTTC
cdr3_aa: CASSEGVWQGYYEQYF

v_call: TRBV9
clone_size: .
j_call: TRBJ1-4
d_call: .
cdr3_nt: TGTGCCAGCAGCGTAGGGACAGTAAGGGGAAAAACTAATGAAAAACTGTTTTTT
cdr3_aa: CASSVGTVRGKTNEKLFF

v_call: TRBV6-2/TRBV6-3
clone_size: .
j_call: TRBJ1-5
d_call: TRBD1
cdr3_nt: TGTGCCAGCAGTTATTTTTTGTCAGGGGGACAGGACCGTCCGAATCAGCCCCAGCATTTT
cdr3_aa: CASSYFLSGGQDRPNQPQHF

v_call: TRBV27
clone_size: .
j_call: TRBJ1-5
d_call: .
cdr3_nt: TGTGCCAGCAGTTTCGTTAGGGGTCAGCCCCAGCATTTT
cdr3_aa: CASSFVRGQPQHF

v_call: TRBV6-2/TRBV6-3
clone_size: once
j_call: TRBJ1-3
d_call: .
cdr3_nt: TGTGCCAGCAGTTACGACTCTGGAAACACCATATATTTT
cdr3_aa: CASSYDSGNTIYF

v_call: TRBV27
clone_size: .
j_call: TRBJ2-5
d_call: .
cdr3_nt: TGTGCCAGCAGGAGATTATTGGGCGGAGTCGGGGAGACCCAGTACTTC
cdr3_aa: CASRRLLGGVGETQYF

v_call: TRBV2
clone_size: .
j_call: TRBJ1-2
d_call: .
cdr3_nt: TGTGCCAGCAGTGAATATAAGGGGTTGGAGCGTGGCTACACCTTC
cdr3_aa: CASSEYKGLERGYTF

v_call: TRBV28
clone_size: .
j_call: TRBJ2-3
d_call: .
cdr3_nt: TGTGCCAGCAGTCTTAAAGGCCCGGGACACCGACGAGGGGGTACGCAGTATTTT
cdr3_aa: CASSLKGPGHRRGGTQYF

v_call: TRBV7-8
clone_size: .
j_call: TRBJ2-1
d_call: TRBD2
cdr3_nt: TGTGCCAGCAGCCGTCTAGCGGAATACTCCTACAATGAGCAGTTCTTC
cdr3_aa: CASSRLAEYSYNEQFF

v_call: TRBV27
clone_size: .
j_call: TRBJ2-5
d_call: .
cdr3_nt: TGTGCCAGCAGTTTTTTGGGACTCGCCGAGACCCAGTACTTC
cdr3_aa: CASSFLGLAETQYF

v_call: TRBV2
clone_size: .
j_call: TRBJ1-6
d_call: .
cdr3_nt: TGTGCCAGCACCTTCATTAGCTCCTATAATTCACCCCTCCACTTT
cdr3_aa: CASTFISSYNSPLHF

v_call: TRBV7-9
clone_size: .
j_call: TRBJ1-6
d_call: TRBD1
cdr3_nt: TGTGCCAGCAGCAGGGACAGCGATAATTCACCCCTCCACTTT
cdr3_aa: CASSRDSDNSPLHF

v_call: TRBV3-1/TRBV3-2
clone_size: .
j_call: TRBJ2-5
d_call: .
cdr3_nt: TGTGCCAGCAGCCAATTTACTCAAGAGACCCAGTACTTC
cdr3_aa: CASSQFTQETQYF